This T cell receptor beta chain was captured by sequencing in a study of blood T cell repertoires in COVID-19. Study as a whole: Sites in the United States, Italy and Spain provided acute and convalescent COVID-19 samples. From T cells, B-cell-depleted T cells, or PBMCs came the material, which was cDNA or gDNA.

Original handling: Amplification with reference gene primers provided the estimates of nucleated cell counts. Sequencing was performed with immunoSEQ multiplex PCR; in TCRdb, only in-frame clones are kept and a portion is missing. The V and J calls and clone size were taken over from that table, and D and trimming were inferred from the DNA. The sample shows roughly 110,000 clones, 80% to 85% of them seen only once. The ends lost 3 bases at V and 7 bases at J; junction bases unmatched: 9. The CDR3 loop spans 15 amino acids. Germline assignment: CDR1 SNHLY and CDR2 FYNNEI. V is TRBV2 and J is TRBJ2-1; 7 positions match TRBD1. Sequencing was done on a sample of peripheral blood. The clonotype comes from a man in his 70s with acute or convalescent COVID-19. CDR3 in amino acids: CASSEASGGKNEQFF. CDR3 DNA: TGTGCCAGCAGTGAGGCGTCAGGGGGTAAGAATGAGCAGTTCTTC.